This TCR beta chain derives from a study of cytomegalovirus exposure and HLA in healthy donors. Primers included in the PCR were 60 Vbeta and 13 Jbeta primers. Only in-frame clones appear in the TCRdb table, and some are missing; sequencing was by immunoSEQ multiplex PCR. The sample has 95,000 to 150,000 clones; over 60% are singletons. This CDR3 contains 16 residues. V lost 5 bases and J lost 1, with 18 bases in between. The germline V gene has CDR1 SEHNR and CDR2 FQNEAQ (reference sequence). The rearrangement uses TRBV7-9 and TRBJ2-7, with D possibly TRBD2 on 7 matching bases. The material sequenced was PBMCs. This TCR was sampled from a human donor in good health. The chain's CDR3 is CASSHTPGEGSYEQYF. CDR3 bases: TGTGCCAGCAGCCACACTCCAGGGGAGGGGTCCTACGAGCAGTACTTC.